These 19 T cell receptor beta chains came from one sample sequenced in a study of T cell changes during pregnancy in multiple sclerosis. Data came from immunoSEQ multiplex PCR; TCRdb stores just in-frame clones and leaves some out. The top ten clones hold around 0.7% of a sample with 70,000 or so clones, 91% of them seen once. The material was peripheral blood, obtained in the third trimester of pregnancy. These receptor sequences come from a female donor in good health, enrolled as a control in a pregnancy study.

The J gene is TRBJ1-5, the V gene TRBV7-8, with D possibly matching TRBD1 (5 bases). Deletions cut 5 bases from V and 1 base from J, with 9 bases between. Germline assignment: CDR1 SGHVS and CDR2 FQNEAQ. The CDR3 loop spans 14 amino acids. This chain's CDR3 is CASSPGRSNQPQHF. CDR3 sequence (DNA): TGTGCCAGCAGCCCAGGGCGGAGCAATCAGCCCCAGCATTTT.

The chain is built from TRBV2 and TRBJ2-5, with 8 nucleotides matching TRBD1. V trimming: 5 bases; J trimming: 4 bases; junction bases outside the gene matches: 3. The CDR3 covers 13 residues. Germline V gene data show CDR1 as SNHLY and CDR2 as FYNNEI. CDR3 amino acids: CASSRTGRETQYF. The CDR3, as DNA: TGTGCCAGCAGTCGGACAGGGAGAGAGACCCAGTACTTC.

The V gene is TRBV15, the J gene TRBJ1-1, with 7 bases lining up with TRBD1. With V trimmed by 8 bases and J by 4 bases, 7 bases remained unmatched. The CDR3 is made up of 13 amino acids. Germline V gene lookup returns CDR1 LNHNV and CDR2 YYDKDF (reference sequence). CDR3 in DNA: TGTGCCACCGCCAGGGGGTTGGGCACTGAAGCTTTCTTT. As protein: CATARGLGTEAFF. Together with reference TRBV15 and TRBJ1-1, the CDR3 gives the full variable domain: DAMVIQNPRYQVTQFGKPVTLSCSQTLNHNVMYWYQQKSSQAPKLLFHYYDKDFNNEADTPDNFQSRRPNTSFCFLDIRSPGLGDTAMYLCATARGLGTEAFFGQGTRLTVV.

The CDR3 DNA reads TGTGCCAGCAGTCGAGGGGGGGCGGGCTCCTACGAGCAGTACTTC. Translated: CASSRGGAGSYEQYF. The chain employs TRBV6-5 and TRBJ2-7, with a tentative D call TRBD2 (7 bases). V was pared by 5 bases and J by 0 bases, with 14 bases between. The germline gives CDR1 MNHEY, CDR2 SVGAGI. The CDR3 loop spans 15 amino acids.

The chain uses TRBV29-1 and TRBJ1-1; perhaps TRBD1 as D (5 bases). The CDR3 spans 13 residues. From germline, CDR1 is SQVTM and CDR2 ANQGSEA. V was trimmed by 6 bases and J by 3 bases, leaving 14 bases between them. The CDR3 sequence: CSVARGGDTEAFF. As DNA, the CDR3 is TGCAGCGTAGCCCGGGGAGGGGACACTGAAGCTTTCTTT.

This chain joins TRBV28 and TRBJ2-7, with unresolved D. The germline gives CDR1 MDHEN, CDR2 SYDVKM. V was trimmed by 3 bases and J by 5 bases, leaving 11 bases between them. CDR3 size: 13 residues. CDR3 protein: CASSLSQAHEQYF. The CDR3 DNA sequence: TGTGCCAGCAGTTTGAGTCAGGCACACGAGCAGTACTTC.

The chain is built from TRBV18 and TRBJ2-5, with D tentatively TRBD1 (6 bases). V dropped 4 bases and J dropped 2 bases, with 11 bases sitting between them. The germline gives CDR1 KGHSH, CDR2 LQKENI. CDR3 length: 14 amino acids. CDR3 region: CASSLQTGQETQYF. The CDR3 coding sequence is TGTGCCAGCTCACTACAGACAGGTCAAGAGACCCAGTACTTC.

The chain has TRBV30 and TRBJ1-5; a weak D match, TRBD1 (5 bases). Trimming took 2 bases from V and 5 from J, leaving 22 bases between them. There are 17 residues in the CDR3. Germline V gene sequence: CDR1 GTSNPN, CDR2 SVGIG (reference sequence). CDR3 residues: CAWSPRLLVRDYQPQHF. CDR3 coding DNA: TGTGCCTGGAGTCCTAGACTCCTAGTAAGGGACTATCAGCCCCAGCATTTT.

The V gene is TRBV27, the J gene TRBJ1-6; D may be TRBD1 (5 bases). Germline CDR1 MNHEY, CDR2 SMNVEV (reference sequence). Trimming took 8 bases from V and 10 from J, leaving 15 bases between them. This CDR3 is built from 13 residues. Here the CDR3 reads CASRGGPGSPLHF. CDR3 in DNA: TGTGCCAGCCGGGGGGGACCGGGATCACCCCTCCACTTT.

The chain employs TRBV5-1 and TRBJ2-7; D might be TRBD2 (5 bases). The CDR3 is made up of 13 amino acids. Trimming took 6 bases from V and 1 from J, leaving 11 bases between them. The germline gives CDR1 SGHRS, CDR2 YFSETQ. CDR3 region: CASKVGGSYEQYF. The CDR3, as DNA: TGCGCCAGCAAGGTAGGCGGGTCCTACGAGCAGTACTTC.

V gene TRBV19 combines with J gene TRBJ1-6; D is perhaps TRBD1 (5 bases). Germline V gives CDR1 LNHDA, CDR2 SQIVND (reference sequence). V lost 3 bases to trimming and J lost 6 bases, with 9 bases between them. This CDR3 is built from 14 residues. CDR3 in amino acids: CASSMQGGNSPLHF. For the CDR3, the DNA is TGTGCCAGTAGTATGCAGGGTGGTAATTCACCCCTCCACTTT.

The chain recombines TRBV19 with TRBJ2-1; the match to TRBD2 covers 7 bases. From germline, CDR1 is LNHDA and CDR2 SQIVND (reference sequence). The CDR3 has 17 residues. The V gene end was trimmed by 1 base and the J gene end by 7 bases; junction bases not matched to a gene: 13. CDR3 nucleotide sequence: TGTGCCAGTAGTATAGGTGGCAGATGGGGGGGTACTAATGAGCAGTTCTTC. It yields the protein CASSIGGRWGGTNEQFF.

This chain links TRBV6-5 with TRBJ2-3; 9 positions match TRBD2. This CDR3 is 15 amino acids long. CDR1 and CDR2 (germline): MNHEY, SVGAGI. V lost 5 bases to trimming and J lost 4 bases; unmatched junction nucleotides: 7. The CDR3 bases are TGTGCCAGCAGTAGAGCAAGGACTAGCGCAGATACGCAGTATTTT. This codes for CASSRARTSADTQYF.

V gene TRBV5-6 combines with J gene TRBJ1-2, with TRBD1 as a possible D gene (6 bases). This CDR3 is built from 16 residues. From germline, CDR1 is SGHDT and CDR2 YYEEEE. V lost 0 bases and J lost 4, with 16 bases in between. The CDR3 bases are TGTGCCAGCAGCTTGGAGGCCAGGTGGGGGCTCTATGGCTACACCTTC. The encoded protein is CASSLEARWGLYGYTF. Looking up the rest from reference TRBV5-6 and TRBJ1-2 gives the full variable domain: DAGVTQSPTHLIKTRGQQVTLRCSPKSGHDTVSWYQQALGQGPQFIFQYYEEEERQRGNFPDRFSGHQFPNYSSELNVNALLLGDSALYLCASSLEARWGLYGYTFGSGTRLTVV.

V is TRBV28 and J is TRBJ1-5, with D possibly TRBD1 on 5 matching bases. V was shortened by 8 bases and J by 3 bases, with 11 bases between the two germline ends. This CDR3 is built from 13 residues. CDR1 and CDR2 from the germline V gene are MDHEN and SYDVKM. CDR3 in DNA: TGTGCCAGCCGGCAGGGCTTCAATCAGCCCCAGCATTTT. This codes for CASRQGFNQPQHF.

The chain couples TRBV6-4 to TRBJ2-2; no clear D gene. The CDR3 runs to 15 residues. Germline CDR1 and CDR2: MRHNA and SNTAGT. Trimming shortened V by 3 bases and J by 0 bases, and 8 bases separated the two germline ends. The CDR3 sequence is CASSDGPANTGELFF. CDR3 in DNA: TGTGCCAGCAGTGATGGTCCGGCGAACACCGGGGAGCTGTTTTTT.

This clone came up once. The J gene is TRBJ2-1, the V gene TRBV28; no clear D gene. V lost 8 bases and J 10 bases, leaving 12 bases between the germline ends. There are 11 residues in the CDR3. Germline V gene lookup returns CDR1 MDHEN and CDR2 SYDVKM. The DNA for the CDR3 is TGTGCCAGCGCCAGGCCACCAGAGCAGTTCTTC. Encoded protein: CASARPPEQFF.

This clone was seen only once. The CDR3 region is CASSIRLEGDTQYF. DNA of the CDR3: TGTGCCAGTAGTATCCGTCTAGAGGGAGATACGCAGTATTTT. The chain employs TRBV19 and TRBJ2-3; perhaps TRBD2 as D (5 bases). Trimming cost V 3 bases and J 5 bases, with 12 bases left between them. This CDR3 has 14 residues. Per germline, CDR1 LNHDA and CDR2 SQIVND (reference sequence).

This clone was observed a few times. The genes are TRBV19 and TRBJ1-1; D gene ambiguous. CDR1 is LNHDA, CDR2 SQIVND, per germline (reference sequence). The CDR3 is 15 residues long. Trimming shortened V by 6 bases and J by 7 bases, and 21 bases separated the two germline ends. This chain's CDR3 is CASSTLVNKIGEAFF. The CDR3 DNA reads TGTGCCAGTAGCACTTTGGTGAATAAGATCGGTGAAGCTTTCTTT.